The present T cell receptor beta chain was sequenced within a study of glioma-infiltrating T cells. The CDR3 sequence is 12 residues long. Per the germline V gene, CDR1 is MNHNS and CDR2 is SASEGT. Using RNA template, CDR3s of TCR alpha and beta were amplified with iRepertoire arm-PCR. TCRdb re-derived calls from the multiplex PCR reads in MiXCR, one entry per CDR3 protein. The repertoire consists of some 93,000 distinct CDR3 sequences, with 35% to 50% occurring once and the leading ten covering under 40%. Of note for this clonotype: What it recognizes is unknown. A read error is possible here, since a much larger clone lies one base away.

Regarding the study as a whole: Only very few CDR3 sequences appeared in both tissue and blood. Above-expected tissue-blood divergence occurred in all gliomas, most in low-grade ones.

Sequencing was done on a sample of glioma tissue, nonneoplastic brain tissue, or PBMCs (not recorded which). J is TRBJ2-3 and V is TRBV6-1; D not resolved. This TCR was recovered from a human donor with low-grade glioma or glioblastoma, undergoing nonglioma brain surgery, or in good health (not recorded which). In DNA, the CDR3 is TGTGCCATCAGTGAGTTGTCAGATGCGCAGTATTTT. Its translation: CAISELSDAQYF.